The entry that follows covers one T cell receptor beta chain sequence. The antigen remains undetermined. Germline loops: CDR1 SGHTA, CDR2 FQGNSA. After removal of 1 base from V and 9 bases from J, the junction contained 8 bases not matched to a gene. The CDR3 is made up of 15 amino acids. The data derive from a study of cytomegalovirus exposure and HLA in healthy donors. Overall study: An earlier analysis identified 110 million or so unique TCR beta sequences in some 170 million T cells.

PCR involved 60 Vbeta and 13 Jbeta primers. The protocol was immunoSEQ multiplex PCR, while the TCRdb copy is restricted to in-frame clones and leaves out a portion. Its table records some 110,000 clones. Study-wide results and caveats: Common viral pathogens (according to a later analysis) appeared linked to several of the most significant clusters.

The receptor comes from a man aged 18 to 29 in good health and CMV-seronegative. The sequencing sample was made of PBMCs. V usage is TRBV7-2 and J usage is TRBJ2-1, with 8 nucleotides matching TRBD2. CDR3 sequence: CASSLDGTRYGEQFF. Here the CDR3 DNA reads TGTGCCAGCAGCTTAGATGGGACTAGGTACGGTGAGCAGTTCTTC.